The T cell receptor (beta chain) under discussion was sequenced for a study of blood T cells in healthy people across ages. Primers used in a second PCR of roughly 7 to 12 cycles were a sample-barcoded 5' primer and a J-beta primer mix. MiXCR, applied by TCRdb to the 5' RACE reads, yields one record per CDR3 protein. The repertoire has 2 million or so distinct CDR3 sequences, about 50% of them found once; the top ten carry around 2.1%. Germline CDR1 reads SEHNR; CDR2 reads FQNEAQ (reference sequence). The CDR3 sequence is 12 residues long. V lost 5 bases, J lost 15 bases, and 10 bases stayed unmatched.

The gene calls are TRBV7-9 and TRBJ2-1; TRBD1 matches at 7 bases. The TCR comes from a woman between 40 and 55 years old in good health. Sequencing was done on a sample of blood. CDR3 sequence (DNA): TGTGCCAGCAGCGCAGGGACAGTAAGTCTGTTCTTC. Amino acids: CASSAGTVSLFF.